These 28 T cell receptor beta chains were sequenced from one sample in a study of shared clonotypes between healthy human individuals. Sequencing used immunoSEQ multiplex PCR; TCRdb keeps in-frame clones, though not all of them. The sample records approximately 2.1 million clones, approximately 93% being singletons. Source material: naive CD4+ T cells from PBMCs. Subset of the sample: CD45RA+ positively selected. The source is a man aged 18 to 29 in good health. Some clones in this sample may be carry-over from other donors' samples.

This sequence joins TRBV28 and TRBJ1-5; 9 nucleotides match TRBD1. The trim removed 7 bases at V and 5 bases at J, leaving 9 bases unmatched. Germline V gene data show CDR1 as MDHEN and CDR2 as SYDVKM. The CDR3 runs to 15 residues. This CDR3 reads CASTYSGTGHQPQHF. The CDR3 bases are TGTGCCAGCACTTATTCCGGGACAGGGCATCAGCCCCAGCATTTT. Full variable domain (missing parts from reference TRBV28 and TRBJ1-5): DVKVTQSSRYLVKRTGEKVFLECVQDMDHENMFWYRQDPGLGLRLIYFSYDVKMKEKGDIPEGYSVSREKKERFSLILESASTNQTSMYLCASTYSGTGHQPQHFGDGTRLSIL.

The CDR3 DNA is TGTGCCAGCAGTTACGGTAACGGGAGATATAACGAGCAGTACTTC. Translating it yields CASSYGNGRYNEQYF. The chain links TRBV6-5 to TRBJ2-7, with D possibly TRBD2 on 6 matching bases. The CDR3 has 15 amino acids. The germline CDR1 and CDR2 sequences are MNHEY and SVGAGI. V was clipped by 2 bases and J by 5 bases, with 16 bases between them.

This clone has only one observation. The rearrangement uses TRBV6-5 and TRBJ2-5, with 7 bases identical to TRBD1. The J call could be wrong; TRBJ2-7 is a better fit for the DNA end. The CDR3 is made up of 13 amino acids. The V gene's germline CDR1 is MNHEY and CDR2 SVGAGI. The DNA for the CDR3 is TGTGCCACACGACCGGGACAGACCTACGAGCAGTACTTC. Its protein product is CATRPGQTYEQYF.

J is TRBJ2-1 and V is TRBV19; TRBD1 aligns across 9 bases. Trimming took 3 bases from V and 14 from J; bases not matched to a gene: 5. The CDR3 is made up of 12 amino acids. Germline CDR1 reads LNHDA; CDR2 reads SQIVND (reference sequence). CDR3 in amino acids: CASSIKGTGKFF. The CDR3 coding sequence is TGTGCCAGTAGTATTAAAGGGACAGGGAAGTTCTTC.

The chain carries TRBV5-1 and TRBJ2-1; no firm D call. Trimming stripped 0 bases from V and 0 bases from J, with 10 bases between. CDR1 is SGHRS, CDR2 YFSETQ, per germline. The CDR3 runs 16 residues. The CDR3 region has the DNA TGCGCCAGCAGCTTGGGAAATGTTCCCTCCTACAATGAGCAGTTCTTC. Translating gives CASSLGNVPSYNEQFF.

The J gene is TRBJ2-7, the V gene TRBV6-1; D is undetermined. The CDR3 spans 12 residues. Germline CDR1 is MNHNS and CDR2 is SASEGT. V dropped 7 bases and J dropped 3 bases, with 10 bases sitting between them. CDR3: CASTPPGYEQYF. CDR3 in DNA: TGTGCCAGCACCCCCCCCGGCTACGAGCAGTACTTC.

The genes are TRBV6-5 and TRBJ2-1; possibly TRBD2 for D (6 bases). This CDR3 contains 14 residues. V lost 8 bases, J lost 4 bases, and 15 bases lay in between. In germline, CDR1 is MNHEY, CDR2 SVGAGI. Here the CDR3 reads CASRPRAGYNEQFF. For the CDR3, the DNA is TGTGCCAGCCGTCCGCGGGCGGGGTACAATGAGCAGTTCTTC.

The CDR3 DNA reads as TGCGCCAGCAGCTTGTGGAACAACTACGAGCAGTACTTC. Protein sequence: CASSLWNNYEQYF. V is TRBV5-1 and J is TRBJ2-7, with D unclear. CDR3 length equals 13 residues. The ends were cut back, 1 base at V and 3 bases at J, with 8 bases in the middle. Germline-derived CDR1 and CDR2 are SGHRS and YFSETQ.

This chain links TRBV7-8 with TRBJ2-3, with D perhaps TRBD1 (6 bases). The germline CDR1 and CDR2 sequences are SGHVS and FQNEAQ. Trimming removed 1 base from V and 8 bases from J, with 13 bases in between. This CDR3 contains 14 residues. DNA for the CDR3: TGTGCCAGCAGCTTAGACCCACAGGGCGCTACGCAGTATTTT. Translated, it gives CASSLDPQGATQYF.

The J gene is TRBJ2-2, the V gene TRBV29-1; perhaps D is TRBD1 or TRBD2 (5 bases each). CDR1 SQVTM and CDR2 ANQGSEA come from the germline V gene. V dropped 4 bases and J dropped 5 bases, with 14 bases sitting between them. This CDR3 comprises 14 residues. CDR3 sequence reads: CSVGRGSGTGELFF. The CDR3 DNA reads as TGCAGCGTTGGAAGGGGTTCGGGGACCGGGGAGCTGTTTTTT.

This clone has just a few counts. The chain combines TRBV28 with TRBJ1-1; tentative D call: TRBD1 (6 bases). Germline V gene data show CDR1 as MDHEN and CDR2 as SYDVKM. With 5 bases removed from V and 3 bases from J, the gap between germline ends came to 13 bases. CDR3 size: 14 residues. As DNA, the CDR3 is TGTGCCAGCAGTACGGGGGCGGCGGACACTGAAGCTTTCTTT. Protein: CASSTGAADTEAFF.

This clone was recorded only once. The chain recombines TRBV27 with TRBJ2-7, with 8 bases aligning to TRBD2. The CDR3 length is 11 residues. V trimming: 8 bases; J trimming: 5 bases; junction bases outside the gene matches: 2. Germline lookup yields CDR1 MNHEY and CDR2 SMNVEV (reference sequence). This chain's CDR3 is CASGLANEQYF. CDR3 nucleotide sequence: TGTGCCAGCGGACTAGCCAACGAGCAGTACTTC.

CDR3 coding DNA: TGTGCCAGCAGTGAAGGGCAGTTCTTGGGGACCCAGTACTTC. It yields the protein CASSEGQFLGTQYF. V is TRBV2 and J is TRBJ2-5; D gene unclear. The CDR3 loop spans 14 amino acids. CDR1 is SNHLY and CDR2 is FYNNEI in the germline V gene. V was shortened by 1 base and J by 7 bases, with 13 bases between the two germline ends.

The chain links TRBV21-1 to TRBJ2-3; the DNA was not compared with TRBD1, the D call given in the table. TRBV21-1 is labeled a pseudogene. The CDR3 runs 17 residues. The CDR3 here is CASSPLFKTDPRDTQYF. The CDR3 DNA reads TGTGCCAGCAGCCCCTTATTTAAGACAGACCCAAGGGATACGCAGTATTTT.

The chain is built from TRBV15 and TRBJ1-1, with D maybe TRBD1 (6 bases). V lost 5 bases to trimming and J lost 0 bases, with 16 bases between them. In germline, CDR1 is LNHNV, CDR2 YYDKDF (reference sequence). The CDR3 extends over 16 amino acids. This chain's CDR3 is CATSPRGPIMNTEAFF. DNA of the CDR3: TGTGCCACCAGCCCCCGGGGGCCCATTATGAACACTGAAGCTTTCTTT.

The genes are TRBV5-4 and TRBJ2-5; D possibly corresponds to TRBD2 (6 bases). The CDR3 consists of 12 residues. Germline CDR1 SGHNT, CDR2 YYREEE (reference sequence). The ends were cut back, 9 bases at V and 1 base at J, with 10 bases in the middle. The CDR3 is CATGGLQETQYF. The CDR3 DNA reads TGTGCCACTGGGGGACTCCAAGAGACCCAGTACTTC.

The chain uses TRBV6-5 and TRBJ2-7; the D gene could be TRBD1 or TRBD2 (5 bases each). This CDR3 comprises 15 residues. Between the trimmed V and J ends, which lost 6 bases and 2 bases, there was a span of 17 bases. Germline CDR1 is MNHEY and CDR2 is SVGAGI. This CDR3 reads CASRKPGTPAYEQYF. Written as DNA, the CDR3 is TGTGCCAGCAGGAAACCCGGGACCCCTGCCTACGAGCAGTACTTC.

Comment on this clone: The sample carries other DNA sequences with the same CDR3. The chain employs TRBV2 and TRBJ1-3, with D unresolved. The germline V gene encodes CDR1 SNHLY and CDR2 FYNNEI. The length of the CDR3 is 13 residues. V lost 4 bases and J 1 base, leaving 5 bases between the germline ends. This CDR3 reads CASSGGSGNTIYF. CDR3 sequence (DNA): TGTGCCAGCAGTGGAGGTTCTGGAAACACCATATATTTT.

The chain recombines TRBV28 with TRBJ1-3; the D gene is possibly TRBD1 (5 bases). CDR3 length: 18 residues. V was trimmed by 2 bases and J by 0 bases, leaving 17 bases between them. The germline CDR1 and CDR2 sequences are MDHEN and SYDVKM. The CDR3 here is CASSLRARGASSGNTIYF. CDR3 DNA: TGTGCCAGCAGTTTAAGGGCCCGTGGGGCTAGCTCTGGAAACACCATATATTTT. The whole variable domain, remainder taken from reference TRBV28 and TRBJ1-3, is DVKVTQSSRYLVKRTGEKVFLECVQDMDHENMFWYRQDPGLGLRLIYFSYDVKMKEKGDIPEGYSVSREKKERFSLILESASTNQTSMYLCASSLRARGASSGNTIYFGEGSWLTVV.

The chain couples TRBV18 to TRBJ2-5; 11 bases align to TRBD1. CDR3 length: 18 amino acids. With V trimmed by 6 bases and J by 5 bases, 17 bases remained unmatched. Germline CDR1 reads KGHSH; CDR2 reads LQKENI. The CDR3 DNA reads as TGTGCCAGCTCCCCTATGTCCGGGACAGGGGGTTTGGAGGAGACCCAGTACTTC. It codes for CASSPMSGTGGLEETQYF.

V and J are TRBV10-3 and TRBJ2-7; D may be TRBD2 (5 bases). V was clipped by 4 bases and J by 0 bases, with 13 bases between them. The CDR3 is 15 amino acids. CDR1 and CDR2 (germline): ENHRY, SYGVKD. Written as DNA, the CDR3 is TGTGCCATCAGTGTAAGCGGACCGAGCTCCTACGAGCAGTACTTC. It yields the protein CAISVSGPSSYEQYF.

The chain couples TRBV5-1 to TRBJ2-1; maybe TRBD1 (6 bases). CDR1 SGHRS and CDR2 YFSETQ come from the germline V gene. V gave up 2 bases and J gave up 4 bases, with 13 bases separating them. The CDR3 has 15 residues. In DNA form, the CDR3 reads TGCGCCAGCAGCTTAGCGTGGGGGCGATACAATGAGCAGTTCTTC. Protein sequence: CASSLAWGRYNEQFF.

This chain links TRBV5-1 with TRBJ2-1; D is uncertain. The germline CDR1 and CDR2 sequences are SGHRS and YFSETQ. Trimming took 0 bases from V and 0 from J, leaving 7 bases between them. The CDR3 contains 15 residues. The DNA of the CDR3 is TGCGCCAGCAGCTTGGATTCTAGCTCCTACAATGAGCAGTTCTTC. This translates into CASSLDSSSYNEQFF.

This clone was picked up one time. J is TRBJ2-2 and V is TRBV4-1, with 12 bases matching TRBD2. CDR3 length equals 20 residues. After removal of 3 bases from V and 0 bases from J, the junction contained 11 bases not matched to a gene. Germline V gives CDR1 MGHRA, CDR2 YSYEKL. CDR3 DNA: TGCGCCAGCAGCCAGAGGGATCGGACTAGCGGGAACGCGAACACCGGGGAGCTGTTTTTT. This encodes CASSQRDRTSGNANTGELFF.

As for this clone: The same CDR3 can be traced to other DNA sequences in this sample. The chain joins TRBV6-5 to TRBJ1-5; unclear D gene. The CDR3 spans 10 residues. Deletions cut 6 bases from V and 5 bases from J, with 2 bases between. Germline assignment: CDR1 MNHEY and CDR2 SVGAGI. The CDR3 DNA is TGTGCCAGCAGCTATCAGCCCCAGCATTTT. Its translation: CASSYQPQHF.

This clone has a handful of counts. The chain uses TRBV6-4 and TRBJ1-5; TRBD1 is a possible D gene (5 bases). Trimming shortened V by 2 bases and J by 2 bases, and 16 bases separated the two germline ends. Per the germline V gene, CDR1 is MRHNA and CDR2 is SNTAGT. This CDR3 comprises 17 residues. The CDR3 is CASSDPLGGEGNQPQHF. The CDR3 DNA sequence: TGTGCCAGCAGTGACCCCCTTGGGGGTGAGGGCAATCAGCCCCAGCATTTT.

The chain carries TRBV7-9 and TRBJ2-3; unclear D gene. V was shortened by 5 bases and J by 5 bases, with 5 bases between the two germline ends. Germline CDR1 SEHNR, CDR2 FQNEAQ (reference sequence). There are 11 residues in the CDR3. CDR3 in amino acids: CASSRVDTQYF. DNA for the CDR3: TGTGCCAGCAGCAGAGTAGATACGCAGTATTTT.

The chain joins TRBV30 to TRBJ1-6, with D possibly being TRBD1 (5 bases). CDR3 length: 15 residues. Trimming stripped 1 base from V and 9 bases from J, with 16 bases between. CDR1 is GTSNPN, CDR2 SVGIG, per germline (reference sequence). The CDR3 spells CAWSAVRGKGSPLHF. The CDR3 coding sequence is TGTGCCTGGAGTGCGGTGAGGGGCAAGGGTTCACCCCTCCACTTT.